A selection of T cell receptor beta chains follows, all from one sample in a study of blood T cell repertoires in COVID-19. Only in-frame clones appear in the TCRdb table, and some are missing; sequencing was by immunoSEQ multiplex PCR. Among approximately 220,000 clones, over 70% were seen once, and the ten largest hold approximately 7.2%. The specimen was peripheral blood. These receptors all come from a woman at least 80 years old with acute or convalescent COVID-19. Each CDR3 is given without its conserved first and last residue.

len	v_gene	CDR3aa
12	TRBV6-5	ARGQGDSTDTQY
13	TRBV6-5	ASSPRGATSYEQY
11	TRBV7-2	ASSLTDSLSQY
11	TRBV27	ASSHRTNEKLF
12	TRBV19	ASSIPGTYNEQF
13	TRBV5-6	ASSSPRVLPSEQY
15	TRBV5-1	ASSLEFQTGYSYEQY
12	TRBV28	ASSLGQTNQPQH
12	TRBV25-1	ASSEGGGYNEQF
14	TRBV19	ASSITPSGGTLEQF
12	TRBV19	ASSLDNSNQPQH
11	TRBV3-1/TRBV3-2	ASSQGRANEQF
13	TRBV5-1	ASSLAGTGEETQY
14	TRBV9	ASSPSGGLGPDTQY
13	TRBV4-1	ASSPSGGKSYEQY
13	TRBV6-7	ASSPPGGFNSPLH
14	TRBV28	ASHDGGLAGFREQF